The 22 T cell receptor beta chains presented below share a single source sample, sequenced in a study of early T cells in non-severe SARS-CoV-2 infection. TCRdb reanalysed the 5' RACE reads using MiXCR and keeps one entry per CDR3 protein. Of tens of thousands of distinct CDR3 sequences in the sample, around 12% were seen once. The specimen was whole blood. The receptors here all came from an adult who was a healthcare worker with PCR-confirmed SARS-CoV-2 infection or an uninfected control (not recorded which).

The CDR3 loop reads CASSQDVTLSYEQYF. CDR3 nucleotides: TGTGCCAGCAGCCAAGATGTGACGCTCTCCTACGAGCAGTACTTC. J is TRBJ2-7 and V is TRBV3-1; D uncertain. In germline, CDR1 is LGHDT, CDR2 YNNKEL (reference sequence). V gave up 0 bases and J gave up 0 bases, with 9 bases separating them. The CDR3 is 15 amino acids.

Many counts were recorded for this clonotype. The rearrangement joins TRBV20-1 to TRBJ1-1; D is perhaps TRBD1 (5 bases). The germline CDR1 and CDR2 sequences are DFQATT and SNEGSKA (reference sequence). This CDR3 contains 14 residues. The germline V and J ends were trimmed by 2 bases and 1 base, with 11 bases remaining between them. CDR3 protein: CSARSRGGNTEAFF. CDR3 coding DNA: TGCAGTGCTAGATCGAGGGGAGGGAACACTGAAGCTTTCTTT.

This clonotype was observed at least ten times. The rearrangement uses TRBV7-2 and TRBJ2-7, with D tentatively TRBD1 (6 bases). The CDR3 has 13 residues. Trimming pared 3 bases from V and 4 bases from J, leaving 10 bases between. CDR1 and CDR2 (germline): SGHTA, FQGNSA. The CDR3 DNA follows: TGTGCCAGCAGCTTGGGACAAAGATACGAGCAGTACTTC. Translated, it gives CASSLGQRYEQYF.

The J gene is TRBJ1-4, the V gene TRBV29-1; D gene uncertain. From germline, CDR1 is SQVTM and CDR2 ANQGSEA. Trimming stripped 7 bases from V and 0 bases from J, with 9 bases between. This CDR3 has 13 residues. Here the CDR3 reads CSARSATNEKLFF. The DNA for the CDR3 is TGCAGCGCCCGAAGCGCAACTAATGAAAAACTGTTTTTT.

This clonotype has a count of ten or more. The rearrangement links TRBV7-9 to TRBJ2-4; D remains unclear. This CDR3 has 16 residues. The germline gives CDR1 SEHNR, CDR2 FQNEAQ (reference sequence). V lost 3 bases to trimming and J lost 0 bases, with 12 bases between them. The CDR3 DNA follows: TGTGCCAGCAGCTTTACAACAGTACTAGCCAAAAACATTCAGTACTTC. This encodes CASSFTTVLAKNIQYF.

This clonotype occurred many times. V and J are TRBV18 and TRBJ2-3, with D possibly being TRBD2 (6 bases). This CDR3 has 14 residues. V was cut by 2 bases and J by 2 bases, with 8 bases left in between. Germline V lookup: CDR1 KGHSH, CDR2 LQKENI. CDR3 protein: CASSPGGLTDTQYF. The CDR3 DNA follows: TGTGCCAGCTCACCAGGAGGGCTCACAGATACGCAGTATTTT.

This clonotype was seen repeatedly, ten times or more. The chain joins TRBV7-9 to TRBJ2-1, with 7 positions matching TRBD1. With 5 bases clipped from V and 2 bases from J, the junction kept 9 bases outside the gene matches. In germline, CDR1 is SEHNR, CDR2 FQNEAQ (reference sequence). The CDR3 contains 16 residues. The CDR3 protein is CASSPPLDRTYNEQFF. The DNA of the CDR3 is TGTGCCAGCAGCCCGCCCCTGGACAGGACCTACAATGAGCAGTTCTTC.

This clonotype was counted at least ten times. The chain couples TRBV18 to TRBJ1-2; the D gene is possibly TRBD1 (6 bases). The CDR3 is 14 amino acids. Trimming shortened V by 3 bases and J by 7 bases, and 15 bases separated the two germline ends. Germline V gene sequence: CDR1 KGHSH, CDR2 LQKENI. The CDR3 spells CASSPTGGESGYTF. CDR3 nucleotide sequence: TGTGCCAGCTCACCGACGGGGGGCGAGTCTGGCTACACCTTC.

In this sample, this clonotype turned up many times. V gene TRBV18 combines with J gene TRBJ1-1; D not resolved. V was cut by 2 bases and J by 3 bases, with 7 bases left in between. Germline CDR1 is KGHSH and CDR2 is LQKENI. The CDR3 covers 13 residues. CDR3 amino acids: CASSPSVDTEAFF. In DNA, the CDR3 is TGTGCCAGCTCACCAAGCGTTGACACTGAAGCTTTCTTT.

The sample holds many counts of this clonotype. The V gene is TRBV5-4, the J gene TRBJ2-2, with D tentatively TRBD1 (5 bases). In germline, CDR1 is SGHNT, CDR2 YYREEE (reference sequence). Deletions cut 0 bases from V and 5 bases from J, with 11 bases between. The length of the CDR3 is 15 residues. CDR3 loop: CASSLEAGRTGELFF. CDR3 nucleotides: TGTGCCAGCAGCTTGGAGGCAGGGCGGACCGGGGAGCTGTTTTTT. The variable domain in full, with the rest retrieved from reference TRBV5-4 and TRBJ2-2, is ETGVTQSPTHLIKTRGQQVTLRCSSQSGHNTVSWYQQALGQGPQFIFQYYREEENGRGNFPPRFSGLQFPNYSSELNVNALELDDSALYLCASSLEAGRTGELFFGEGSRLTVL.

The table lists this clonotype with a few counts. The CDR3, as DNA: TGCAGCGTTGAAGATTCTTTAGCGGGGGCCTACAATGAGCAGTTCTTC. It specifies CSVEDSLAGAYNEQFF. The chain joins TRBV29-1 to TRBJ2-1, with 9 nucleotides matching TRBD2. The trim removed 0 bases at V and 2 bases at J, leaving 5 bases unmatched. Germline V gives CDR1 SQVTM, CDR2 ANQGSEA. The CDR3 is 16 amino acids.

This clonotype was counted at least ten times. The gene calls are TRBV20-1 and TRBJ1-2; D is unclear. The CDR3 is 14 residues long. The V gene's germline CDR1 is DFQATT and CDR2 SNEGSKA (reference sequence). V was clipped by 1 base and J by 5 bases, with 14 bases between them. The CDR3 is CSARGGLSGYGYTF. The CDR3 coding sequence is TGCAGTGCTAGAGGCGGTCTATCGGGGTATGGCTACACCTTC.

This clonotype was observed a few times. CDR3 DNA sequence: TGTGCCTCAGGTAGAGCTAGCACAGATACGCAGTATTTT. Protein sequence: CASGRASTDTQYF. The chain has TRBV7-2 and TRBJ2-3; no definite D call. Germline-derived CDR1 and CDR2 are SGHTA and FQGNSA. The V and J ends lost 11 bases and 0 bases respectively, with 12 bases between them. This CDR3 is built from 13 residues.

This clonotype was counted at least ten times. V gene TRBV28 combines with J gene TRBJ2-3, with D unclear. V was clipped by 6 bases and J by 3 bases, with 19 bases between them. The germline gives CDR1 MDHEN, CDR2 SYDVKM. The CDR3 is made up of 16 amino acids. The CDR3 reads CASRQTGPLGTDTQYF. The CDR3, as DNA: TGTGCCAGCAGGCAGACCGGGCCCTTAGGAACAGATACGCAGTATTTT.

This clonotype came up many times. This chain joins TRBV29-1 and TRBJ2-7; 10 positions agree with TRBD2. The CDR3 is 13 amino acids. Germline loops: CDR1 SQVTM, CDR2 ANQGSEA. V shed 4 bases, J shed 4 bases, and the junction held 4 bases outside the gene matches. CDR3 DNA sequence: TGCAGCGTTGCTAGCGGGAGTTGGTACGAGCAGTACTTC. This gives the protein CSVASGSWYEQYF.

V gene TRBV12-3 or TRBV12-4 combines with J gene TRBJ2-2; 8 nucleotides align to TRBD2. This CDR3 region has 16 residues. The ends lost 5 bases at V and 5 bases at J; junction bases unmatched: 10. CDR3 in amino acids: CASSQIAGKVTGELFF. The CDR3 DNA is TGTGCCAGCAGTCAGATAGCGGGGAAGGTGACCGGGGAGCTGTTTTTT.

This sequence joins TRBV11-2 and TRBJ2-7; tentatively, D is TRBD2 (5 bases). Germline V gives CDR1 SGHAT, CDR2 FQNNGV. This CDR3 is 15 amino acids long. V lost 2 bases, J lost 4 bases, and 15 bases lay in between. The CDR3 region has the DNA TGTGCCAGCAGCTTATTCCGGGATGATATTTACGAGCAGTACTTC. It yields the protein CASSLFRDDIYEQYF.

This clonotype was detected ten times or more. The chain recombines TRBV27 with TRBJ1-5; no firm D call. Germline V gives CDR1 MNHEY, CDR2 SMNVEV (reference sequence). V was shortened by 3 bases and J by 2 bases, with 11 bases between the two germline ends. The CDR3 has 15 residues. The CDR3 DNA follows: TGTGCCAGCAGTTTGGTAGGAGGCGGCAATCAGCCCCAGCATTTT. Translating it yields CASSLVGGGNQPQHF.

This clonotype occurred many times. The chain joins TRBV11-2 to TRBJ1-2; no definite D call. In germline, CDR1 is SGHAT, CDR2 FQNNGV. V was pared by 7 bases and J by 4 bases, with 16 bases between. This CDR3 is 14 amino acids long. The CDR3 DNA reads TGTGCCAGCACCAACGGGGAGGGCGGCTATGGCTACACCTTC. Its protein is CASTNGEGGYGYTF. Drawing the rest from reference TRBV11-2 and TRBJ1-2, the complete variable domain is EAGVAQSPRYKIIEKRQSVAFWCNPISGHATLYWYQQILGQGPKLLIQFQNNGVVDDSQLPKDRFSAERLKGVDSTLKIQPAKLEDSAVYLCASTNGEGGYGYTFGSGTRLTVV.

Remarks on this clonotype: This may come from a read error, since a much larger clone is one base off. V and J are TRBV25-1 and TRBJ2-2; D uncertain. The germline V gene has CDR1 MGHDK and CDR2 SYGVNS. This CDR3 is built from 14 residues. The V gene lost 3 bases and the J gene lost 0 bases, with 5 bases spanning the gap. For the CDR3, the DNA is TGTGCCAGCAGTGATTTGTCGAACACCGGGGAGCTGTTTTTT. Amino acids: CASSDLSNTGELFF.

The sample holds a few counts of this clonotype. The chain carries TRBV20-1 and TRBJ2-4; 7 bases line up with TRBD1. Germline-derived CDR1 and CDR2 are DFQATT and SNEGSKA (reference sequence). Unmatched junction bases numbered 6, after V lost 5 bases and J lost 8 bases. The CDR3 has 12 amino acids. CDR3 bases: TGCAGTGCTCCCGACAGGGCAGACATTCAGTACTTC. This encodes CSAPDRADIQYF.

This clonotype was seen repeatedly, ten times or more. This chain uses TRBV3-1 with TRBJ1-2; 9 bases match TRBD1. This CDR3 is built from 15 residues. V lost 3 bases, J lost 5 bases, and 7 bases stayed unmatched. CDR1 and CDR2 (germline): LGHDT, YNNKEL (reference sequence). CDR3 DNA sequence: TGTGCCAGCAGCCAGCTGACCGGGACAGGGTATGGCTACACCTTC. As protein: CASSQLTGTGYGYTF.